This passage covers 21 T cell receptor beta chains from one sample sequenced in a study of T cell clonality in common variable immunodeficiency. Only in-frame clones appear in the TCRdb table, and some are missing; sequencing was by immunoSEQ multiplex PCR. The table lists 50,000 or so clones, with no singletons. The sequencing sample was made of peripheral blood mononuclear cells. All receptors come from a person aged 18-69 years in good health.

There are many counts of this clone. The read is 3 residues too short to cover the CDR3 end, so that end is filled in from the germline J gene. This sequence joins TRBV2 and TRBJ2-7; D ambiguous. This CDR3 contains 14 residues. Per the germline V gene, CDR1 is SNHLY and CDR2 is FYNNEI. V was cut by 4 bases and J by 0 bases, with 10 bases left in between. The part of the CDR3 DNA that was read is TGTGCCAGCAGTGGAGAGAGCCCCTCCTACGAG. Residues: CASSGESPSYE. The entire CDR3 protein reads CASSGESPSYEQYF.

On this clone: Read sequence stops 3 residues before the CDR3 end, and the germline J gene provides the missing end. The V call is TRBV11-2, the J call TRBJ1-2, with 9 positions matching TRBD1. Per germline, CDR1 SGHAT and CDR2 FQNNGV. Trimming removed 5 bases from V and 3 bases from J; junction bases left unmatched: 4. The CDR3 runs to 14 residues. The sequenced part of the CDR3 DNA is TGTGCCAGCAGCCAGGGACAGGGCGACTATGGC. Translation gives CASSQGQGDYG. The whole CDR3 region reads CASSQGQGDYGYTF.

This clone was counted many times. An end of the junction does not agree with germline; a read error may underlie this. The read stops 3 residues short of the end of the CDR3; the missing end is completed from the germline J gene. V and J are TRBV4-2 and TRBJ2-3; 7 bases agree with TRBD2. This CDR3 spans 14 amino acids. Germline CDR1 is LGHNA and CDR2 is YNFKEQ. The sequenced CDR3 bases are TGCGCCAGCAGCCCATGGGGGGGGTCAGATACG. It specifies CASSPWGGSDT. The full CDR3 protein is CASSPWGGSDTQYF.

This clone was seen only a few times. The read gets to within 3 residues of the CDR3 end, and the germline J gene fills in the rest. The chain employs TRBV7-3 and TRBJ2-2; TRBD1 matches 7 bases. The CDR3 is 15 residues long. Germline CDR1 is SGHTA and CDR2 is FQGTGA. The DNA read from the CDR3 is TGTGCCAGCAGCGAGACAGGGACGGAGAATTCACCG. Protein sequence: CASSETGTENSP. The whole CDR3 protein is CASSETGTENSPLFF.

Comments on this clone: The read falls 3 residues short of the CDR3 end, and the missing part is taken from the germline J gene. This chain connects TRBV18 to TRBJ1-4; D is possibly TRBD1 (5 bases). The CDR3 has 15 amino acids. Germline loops: CDR1 KGHSH, CDR2 LQKENI. Here the CDR3 reads CASSPLGTGANVLFF. The covered CDR3 bases are TGTGCCAGCTCACCATTGGGGACTGGGGCCAACGTA.

This clone was seen ten or more times. The read finishes 3 residues shy of the CDR3 end, and the germline J gene is used to complete it. The chain employs TRBV4-2 and TRBJ2-5; TRBD2 agrees at 7 bases. The V and J ends lost 1 base and 0 bases, in that order; junction bases with no gene match: 11. This CDR3 has 18 amino acids. Per germline, CDR1 LGHNA and CDR2 YNFKEQ. CDR3 loop: CASSQVEGVAGNQETQYF. The part of the CDR3 DNA that was read is TGTGCCAGCAGCCAAGTGGAAGGGGTAGCGGGCAACCAAGAGACC.

Of note for this clone: The read falls 3 residues short of the CDR3 end, and the missing part is taken from the germline J gene. This chain links TRBV7-3 with TRBJ2-1, with 10 bases identical to TRBD2. Germline lookup yields CDR1 SGHTA and CDR2 FQGTGA. This CDR3 has 17 amino acids. Unmatched junction bases numbered 7, after V lost 5 bases and J lost 0 bases. Here the CDR3 reads CASSRTSGFSSYNEQFF. The part of the CDR3 DNA that was read is TGTGCCAGCAGCCGGACTAGCGGATTCAGCTCCTACAATGAG.

This clone has at least ten counts. CDR3 protein: CASSADRVGVQYF. CDR3 DNA, as far as it was read: TGTGCCAGCAGTGCGGACAGGGTAGGGGTT. This sequence joins TRBV2 and TRBJ2-4; 8 bases map to TRBD1. The sequenced fragment ends 3 residues before the CDR3 boundary, so the rest is inferred from the germline J gene. The V gene's germline CDR1 is SNHLY and CDR2 FYNNEI. The CDR3 totals 13 residues.

This clone came up many times. Coverage ceases 3 residues before the CDR3 finishes, and the germline J gene fills in the end. The chain links TRBV29-1 to TRBJ2-7; 9 bases align to TRBD2. The CDR3 is made up of 13 amino acids. Trimming removed 6 bases from V and 3 bases from J; junction bases left unmatched: 6. Germline loops: CDR1 SQVTM, CDR2 ANQGSEA. The covered CDR3 bases are TGCAGCGTCCTGACTAGCGGAATCTACGAG. Its translation: CSVLTSGIYE. The full CDR3 protein is CSVLTSGIYEQYF.

This clone was seen more than once but under ten times. Partial CDR3 DNA: TGTGCCAGCAACACAGGGTCGCAAAGAGAGACA. Protein: CASNTGSQRET. The CDR3 in its entirety is CASNTGSQRETAFF. V and J are TRBV7-9 and TRBJ1-1; possibly TRBD1 for D (6 bases). Read data end 3 residues before the CDR3 end; the end is taken from the germline J gene. The CDR3 is 14 residues long. CDR1 and CDR2 from the germline V gene are SEHNR and FQNEAQ (reference sequence).

This clone was counted ten times or more. Read coverage stops 3 residues before the CDR3 terminus; the germline J gene supplies the remainder. V is TRBV4-2 and J is TRBJ2-7; 11 nucleotides line up with TRBD1. The germline V gene encodes CDR1 LGHNA and CDR2 YNFKEQ. J lost 3 bases, V lost 0 bases, and 4 bases had no gene match. This CDR3 contains 16 residues. CDR3 region: CASSQDRGTGGYEQYF. The part of the CDR3 DNA that was read is TGTGCCAGCAGCCAAGATAGGGGGACAGGGGGCTACGAG.

This clone appeared many times. The sequence runs out 3 residues before the end of the CDR3; the remainder is reconstructed from the germline J gene. The chain joins TRBV5-1 to TRBJ2-7; 10 bases fit TRBD2. The V gene end was trimmed by 0 bases and the J gene end by 3 bases; junction bases not matched to a gene: 3. In germline, CDR1 is SGHRS, CDR2 YFSETQ. The CDR3 contains 15 residues. CDR3 DNA (partial): TGCGCCAGCAGCTTGGGGGCTAGCGGGAGCTACGAG. It codes for CASSLGASGSYE. The CDR3 in its entirety is CASSLGASGSYEQYF.

There are many counts of this clone. Read data end 3 residues before the CDR3 end; the end is taken from the germline J gene. This sequence joins TRBV2 and TRBJ2-1, with TRBD2 matching over 7 bases. Unmatched junction bases numbered 8, after V lost 3 bases and J lost 6 bases. The CDR3 extends over 15 amino acids. Germline V gene sequence: CDR1 SNHLY, CDR2 FYNNEI. The part of the CDR3 DNA that was read is TGTGCCAGCAGTGACGGGGTAGCGGGCGGCAATGAG. Its protein product is CASSDGVAGGNE. The entire CDR3 reads CASSDGVAGGNEQFF.

Many counts were recorded for this clone. Sequencing ends 3 residues short of the CDR3 end; the germline J gene provides the rest. This rearrangement joins TRBV20-1 to TRBJ2-7; D might be TRBD2 (6 bases). CDR3 size: 14 residues. The ends were cut back, 1 base at V and 2 bases at J, with 12 bases in the middle. Germline V lookup: CDR1 DFQATT, CDR2 SNEGSKA (reference sequence). The CDR3 reads CSARVGGITYEQYF. CDR3 DNA, as far as it was read: TGCAGTGCTAGAGTTGGCGGGATTACCTACGAG.

There are many counts of this clone. The CDR3 end falls 3 residues outside the read, so it is completed with the germline J gene. The genes are TRBV5-1 and TRBJ2-5, with 10 positions matching TRBD2. This CDR3 has 18 amino acids. Per the germline V gene, CDR1 is SGHRS and CDR2 is YFSETQ. The V segment lost 2 bases and the J segment 1 base; nucleotides outside the gene matches: 11. The CDR3 loop reads CASSFRPSGSGVQETQYF. The CDR3 DNA, read in part, is TGCGCCAGCAGCTTCCGTCCTAGCGGGAGTGGGGTCCAAGAGACC.

This clone was counted at least ten times. Sequencing ends 3 residues short of the CDR3 end; the germline J gene provides the rest. J is TRBJ2-1 and V is TRBV10-3; 9 nucleotides align to TRBD2. CDR1 ENHRY and CDR2 SYGVKD come from the germline V gene. The CDR3 loop spans 16 amino acids. With V trimmed by 0 bases and J by 7 bases, 7 bases remained unmatched. CDR3 bases read: TGTGCCATCAGTGAGTCAGGACTAGCGTTTCGGAATGAG. Translated: CAISESGLAFRNE. The whole CDR3 region reads CAISESGLAFRNEQFF.

This clone has at least ten counts. The read finishes 3 residues shy of the CDR3 end, and the germline J gene is used to complete it. The chain has TRBV30 and TRBJ1-2; TRBD1 might be the D (6 bases). V was pared by 2 bases and J by 5 bases, with 12 bases between. Germline lookup yields CDR1 GTSNPN and CDR2 SVGIG (reference sequence). The CDR3 spans 13 residues. Partial CDR3 DNA: TGTGCCTGGAGTAAGGGGGAGGATTATGGC. It specifies CAWSKGEDYG. The whole CDR3 region reads CAWSKGEDYGYTF.

A word on this clone: The read ends 3 residues before the CDR3 terminus; that terminus is restored from the germline J gene. The chain joins TRBV18 to TRBJ1-2; a possible D gene is TRBD1 (5 bases). Germline CDR1 KGHSH, CDR2 LQKENI. The CDR3 sequence is 14 residues long. CDR3 protein: CASSPGRDWLDYTF. The DNA read from the CDR3 is TGTGCCAGCTCACCCGGCCGGGACTGGCTCGAC.

In its sample, this clone was seen many times. The DNA ends 3 residues before the CDR3 does, and the rest of the CDR3 is filled in from the germline J gene. This rearrangement joins TRBV20-1 to TRBJ2-3; D is unclear. Germline V gives CDR1 DFQATT, CDR2 SNEGSKA (reference sequence). The CDR3 has 14 amino acids. Trimming removed 0 bases at V and 4 bases at J, with 11 bases between. Incomplete CDR3 DNA: TGCAGTGCTAGAGATCGGTATAGGGCAGATACG. Translated, it gives CSARDRYRADT. From start to end, the CDR3 is CSARDRYRADTQYF.

By proportion, this clone is medium-sized. The sequenced fragment ends 3 residues before the CDR3 boundary, so the rest is inferred from the germline J gene. The chain employs TRBV19 and TRBJ2-1; 7 nucleotides match TRBD2. The germline CDR1 and CDR2 sequences are LNHDA and SQIVND (reference sequence). V was clipped by 0 bases and J by 6 bases; unmatched bases: 11. The CDR3 consists of 17 residues. CDR3 DNA, as far as it was read: TGTGCCAGTAGTATAGATCTGGCGGGAGTAGTTGGCAATGAG. Protein sequence: CASSIDLAGVVGNE. In full, the CDR3 reads CASSIDLAGVVGNEQFF.

This clone was seen repeatedly, ten times or more. The CDR3 end lies 3 residues beyond the end of the read and is filled in from the germline J gene. This chain joins TRBV20-1 and TRBJ2-3; 7 bases are a match to TRBD1. V lost 7 bases, J lost 6 bases, and 7 bases stayed unmatched. Germline values: CDR1 DFQATT, CDR2 SNEGSKA (reference sequence). The CDR3 runs 12 residues. The CDR3 DNA, read in part, is TGCAGTGTGACAGGGCCGGGCGATACG. It codes for CSVTGPGDT. From start to end, the CDR3 is CSVTGPGDTQYF.